This T cell receptor (beta chain) was identified in a study of molecular identifiers for immune sequencing clone quantification. In the study overall: Four of five splits of RNA from about 20,000 or 100,000 naive CD8 cells were sequenced in replicates. Overall study results and limits: Spiked-in Jurkat TCR RNA corresponding to one cell was reported as detectable against 990,000 or so naive cells.

Germline CDR1 SGHRS, CDR2 YFSETQ. This CDR3 has 15 residues. J gave up 6 bases and V 0 bases, and 6 bases lay outside the gene matches. Each library that profiled naive CD8 cells came from roughly 18,000 to 920,000 sorted cells with 10%, 30% or 50% RNA. Details on this clonotype: Its antigen remains unknown. A much larger clone differs by one base, so this may be a read error.

MiXCR, run by TCRdb on the PCR reads, gives a single entry per CDR3 protein. The table lists over 600,000 distinct CDR3 sequences, about 20% of them singletons, with about 0.9% in the top ten. Sequencing was carried out using naive CD8+ T cells from blood, with Jurkat cell RNA spiked in. The subset denotes: FACS-sorted CD8+CD4-CCR7+CD45RA+ naive T cells. The receptor was isolated from a human donor in good health. Some libraries in this study had Jurkat cell RNA spiked in. The chain recombines TRBV5-1 with TRBJ2-1, with TRBD2 matching over 7 bases. This CDR3 reads CASSLEIASGNEQFF. DNA for the CDR3: TGCGCCAGCAGCTTGGAAATAGCTAGCGGCAATGAGCAGTTCTTC.